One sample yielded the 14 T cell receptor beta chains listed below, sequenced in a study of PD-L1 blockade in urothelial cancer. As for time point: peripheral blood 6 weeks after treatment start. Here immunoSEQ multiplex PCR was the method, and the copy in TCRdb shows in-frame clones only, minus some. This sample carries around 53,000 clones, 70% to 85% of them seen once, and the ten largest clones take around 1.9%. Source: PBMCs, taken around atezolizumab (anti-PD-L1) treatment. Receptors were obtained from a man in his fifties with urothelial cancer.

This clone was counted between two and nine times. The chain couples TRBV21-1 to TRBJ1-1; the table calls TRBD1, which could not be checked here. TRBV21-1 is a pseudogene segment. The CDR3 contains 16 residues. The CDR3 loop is CASSKGLTGPNTEAFF. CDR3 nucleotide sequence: TGTGCCAGCAGCAAAGGTTTGACAGGGCCGAACACTGAAGCTTTCTTT.

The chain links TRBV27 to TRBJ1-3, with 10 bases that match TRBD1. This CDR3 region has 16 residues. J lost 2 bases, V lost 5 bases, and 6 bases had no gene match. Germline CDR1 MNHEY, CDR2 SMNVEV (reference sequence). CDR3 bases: TGTGCCAGCAGTCCCTGGGACAGGGGACCTGGAAACACCATATATTTT. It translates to CASSPWDRGPGNTIYF.

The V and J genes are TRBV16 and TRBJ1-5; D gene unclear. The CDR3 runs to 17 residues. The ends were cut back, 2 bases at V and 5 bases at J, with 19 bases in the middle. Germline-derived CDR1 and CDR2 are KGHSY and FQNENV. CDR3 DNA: TGTGCCAGCAGCCAAATTGAGCTCATAGCGCGGGATCAGCCCCAGCATTTT. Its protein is CASSQIELIARDQPQHF.

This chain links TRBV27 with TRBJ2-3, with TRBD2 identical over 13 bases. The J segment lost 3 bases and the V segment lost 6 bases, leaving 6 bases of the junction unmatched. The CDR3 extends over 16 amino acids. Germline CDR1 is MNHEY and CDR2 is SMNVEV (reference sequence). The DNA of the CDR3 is TGTGCCAGCAGAAGGACTAGCGGGAGTAGGACAGATACGCAGTATTTT. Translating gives CASRRTSGSRTDTQYF.

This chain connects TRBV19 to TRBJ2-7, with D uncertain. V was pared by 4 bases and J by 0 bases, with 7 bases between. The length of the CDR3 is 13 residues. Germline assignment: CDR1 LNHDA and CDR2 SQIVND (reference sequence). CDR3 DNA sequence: TGTGCCAGTAGTAGCGGCGTCTCCTACGAGCAGTACTTC. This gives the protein CASSSGVSYEQYF.

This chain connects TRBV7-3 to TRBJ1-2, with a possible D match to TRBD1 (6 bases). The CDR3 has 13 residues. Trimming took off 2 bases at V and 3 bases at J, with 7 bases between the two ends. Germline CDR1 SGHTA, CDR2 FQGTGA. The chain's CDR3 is CASSLYRDYGYTF. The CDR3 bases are TGTGCCAGCAGCTTATACAGGGACTATGGCTACACCTTC.

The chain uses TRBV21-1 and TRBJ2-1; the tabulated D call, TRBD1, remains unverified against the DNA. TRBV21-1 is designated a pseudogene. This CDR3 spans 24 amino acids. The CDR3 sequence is CASSKEGDRGPLNPGTNQYNEQFF. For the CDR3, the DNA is TGTGCCAGCAGCAAAGAGGGGGACAGGGGACCACTAAATCCCGGGACTAACCAATACAATGAGCAGTTCTTC.

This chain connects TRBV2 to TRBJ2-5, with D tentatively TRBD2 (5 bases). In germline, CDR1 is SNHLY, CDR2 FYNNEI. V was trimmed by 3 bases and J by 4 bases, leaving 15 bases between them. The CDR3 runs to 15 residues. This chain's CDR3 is CASSDYAGAGETQYF. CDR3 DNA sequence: TGTGCCAGCAGTGATTATGCGGGTGCCGGAGAGACCCAGTACTTC.

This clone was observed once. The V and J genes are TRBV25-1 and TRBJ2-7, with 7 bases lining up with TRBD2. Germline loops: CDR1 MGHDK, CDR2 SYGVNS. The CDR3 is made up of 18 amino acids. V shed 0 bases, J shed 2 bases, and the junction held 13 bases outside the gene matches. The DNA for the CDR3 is TGTGCCAGCAGTGAATATTCAAGTGGACTAGGCCACGCCTACGAGCAGTACTTC. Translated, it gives CASSEYSSGLGHAYEQYF.

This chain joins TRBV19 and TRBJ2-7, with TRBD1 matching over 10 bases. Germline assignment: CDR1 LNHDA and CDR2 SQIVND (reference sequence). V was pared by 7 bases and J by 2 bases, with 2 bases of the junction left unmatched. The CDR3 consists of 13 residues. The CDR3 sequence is CASKGTGAYEQYF. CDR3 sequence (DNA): TGTGCCAGTAAGGGGACAGGGGCCTACGAGCAGTACTTC.

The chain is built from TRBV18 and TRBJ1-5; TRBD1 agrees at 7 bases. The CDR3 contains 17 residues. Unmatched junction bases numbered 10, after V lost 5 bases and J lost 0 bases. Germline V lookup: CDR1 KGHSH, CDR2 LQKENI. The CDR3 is CASSAYPGQYSNQPQHF. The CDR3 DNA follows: TGTGCCAGCTCAGCCTACCCGGGACAGTATAGCAATCAGCCCCAGCATTTT.

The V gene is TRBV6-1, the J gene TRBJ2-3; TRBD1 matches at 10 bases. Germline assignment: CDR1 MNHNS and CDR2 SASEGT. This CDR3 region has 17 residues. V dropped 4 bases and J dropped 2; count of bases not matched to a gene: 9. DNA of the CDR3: TGTGCCAGCAGTGCAACAACCGGGACAGGGGCCACAGATACGCAGTATTTT. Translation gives CASSATTGTGATDTQYF.

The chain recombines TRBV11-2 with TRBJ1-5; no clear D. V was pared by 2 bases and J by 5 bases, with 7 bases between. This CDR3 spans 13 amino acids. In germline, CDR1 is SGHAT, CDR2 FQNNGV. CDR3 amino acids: CASSLNRDQPQHF. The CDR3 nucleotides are TGTGCCAGCAGCTTAAATCGGGATCAGCCCCAGCATTTT.

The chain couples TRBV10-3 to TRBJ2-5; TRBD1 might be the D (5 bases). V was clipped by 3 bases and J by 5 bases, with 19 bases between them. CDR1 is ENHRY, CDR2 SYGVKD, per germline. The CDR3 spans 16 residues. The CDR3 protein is CAISEQAQGLVETQYF. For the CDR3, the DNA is TGTGCCATCAGTGAACAGGCTCAAGGGCTAGTGGAGACCCAGTACTTC.